This TCR beta chain was identified in a study of vaccination effects on CD4 cells after COVID-19. On this clone: The antigen remains unidentified.

Germline CDR1 reads MNHEY; CDR2 reads SVGAGI. V lost 5 bases and J 8 bases, leaving 18 bases between the germline ends. CDR3 size: 14 residues. Here immunoSEQ multiplex PCR was the method, and the copy in TCRdb shows in-frame clones only, minus some. This table holds tens of thousands of clones, 70% to 80% found once. In the ViraFEST assay, antigen-specific CD4+ clonotypes were identified by expansion after peptide-pool stimulation. Researchers isolated CD4+ T cells once roughly nine days of culture had elapsed. Everyone in the study got two shots of either the BNT162b2 or mRNA-1273 vaccine. Source: CD4+ T cells from PBMCs cultured with HCoV-229E spike peptides, taken after COVID-19 vaccination. This TCR came from a human donor who received a COVID-19 vaccine. The chain employs TRBV6-5 and TRBJ1-2, with a weak D call TRBD1 (6 bases). CDR3 sequence: CASSRGVGGRGYTF. CDR3 in DNA: TGTGCCAGCAGTCGGGGAGTCGGGGGGCGCGGCTACACCTTC.